This T cell receptor (beta chain) was recovered during a study of T cell responses to AZD1222 COVID-19 vaccine. Whole-study results and caveats: Donors were mostly white British, more females; clonal diversity possibly underestimated.

Sequenced by immunoSEQ multiplex PCR; TCRdb stores in-frame clones only, minus some. The sample yields more than 100,000 clones, around 90% seen once. About this clone itself: As yet, its antigen is unknown.

The CDR3 totals 16 residues. The ends were cut back, 0 bases at V and 4 bases at J, with 14 bases in the middle. The V gene's germline CDR1 is SGDLS and CDR2 YYNGEE. The chain uses TRBV9 and TRBJ2-1; D not resolved. Sequenced material: peripheral blood, taken 28 days after the second AZD1222 dose. This TCR was recovered from an adult who received the AZD1222 COVID-19 vaccine. The CDR3 protein is CASSVARQVGYNEQFF. The CDR3 coding sequence is TGTGCCAGCAGCGTAGCACGGCAGGTCGGATACAATGAGCAGTTCTTC. Combining the CDR3 with reference TRBV9 and TRBJ2-1 gives the whole variable domain DSGVTQTPKHLITATGQRVTLRCSPRSGDLSVYWYQQSLDQGLQFLIQYYNGEERAKGNILERFSAQQFPDLHSELNLSSLELGDSALYFCASSVARQVGYNEQFFGPGTRLTVL.